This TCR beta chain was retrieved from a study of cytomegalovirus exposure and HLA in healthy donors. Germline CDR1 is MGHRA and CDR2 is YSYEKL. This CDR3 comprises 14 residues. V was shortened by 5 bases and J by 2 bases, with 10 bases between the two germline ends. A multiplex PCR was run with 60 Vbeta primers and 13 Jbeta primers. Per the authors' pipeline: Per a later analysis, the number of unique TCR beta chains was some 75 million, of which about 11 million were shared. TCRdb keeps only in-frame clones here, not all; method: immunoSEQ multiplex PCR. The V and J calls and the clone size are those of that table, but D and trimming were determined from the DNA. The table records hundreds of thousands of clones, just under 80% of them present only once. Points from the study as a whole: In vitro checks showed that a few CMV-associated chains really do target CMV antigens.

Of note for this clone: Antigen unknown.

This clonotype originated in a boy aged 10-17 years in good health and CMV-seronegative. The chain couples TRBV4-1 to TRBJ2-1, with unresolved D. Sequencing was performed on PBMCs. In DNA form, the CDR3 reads TGCGCCAGCAGCTCCAGGTCAACCTACAATGAGCAGTTCTTC. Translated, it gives CASSSRSTYNEQFF.